These T cell receptor beta chains were read from a single sample in a study of T cell responses to AZD1222 COVID-19 vaccine. TCRdb keeps only in-frame clones here, not all; method: immunoSEQ multiplex PCR. Of about 78,000 clones in the sample, nearly 85% were seen once. The source material was peripheral blood, sampled on day 0 of AZD1222 vaccination. These receptors all come from an adult in good health. Both conserved end residues are trimmed from each CDR3. Each record gives: J gene, V gene, CDR3 protein.

>TRBJ2-1|TRBV7-2
ASSLDGSSSYNEQF
>TRBJ1-4|TRBV5-1
ASNKGNNEKLF
>TRBJ2-1|TRBV4-2
ASSQDLGSWGYNEQF
>TRBJ1-5|TRBV2
ASSPTGNQPQH
>TRBJ1-5|TRBV1
TSSRTVGSNQPQH
>TRBJ1-3|TRBV30
AWGLVPIGTGIRNTIY
>TRBJ2-1|TRBV7-9
ASSLAPRRQLNEQF
>TRBJ2-5|TRBV6-2/TRBV6-3
ASSYTELLAGYQETQY
>TRBJ1-4|TRBV6-6
APQRGRGEKLF
>TRBJ1-2|TRBV27
ASSSWRANYGYT
>TRBJ2-7|TRBV4-3
ASSQDWGGDTYEQY
>TRBJ2-2|TRBV5-6
ASSAEHRDPKGNTGELF
>TRBJ1-2|TRBV9
ASSVGQGQGYGYT
>TRBJ2-3|TRBV5-1
ASSSPSEPYTQY
>TRBJ2-1|TRBV6-5
ASSYMTGILYNEQF
>TRBJ1-5|TRBV4-2
ASSQDNQPQH
>TRBJ1-6|TRBV15
ATSRDPKGGGSPLH